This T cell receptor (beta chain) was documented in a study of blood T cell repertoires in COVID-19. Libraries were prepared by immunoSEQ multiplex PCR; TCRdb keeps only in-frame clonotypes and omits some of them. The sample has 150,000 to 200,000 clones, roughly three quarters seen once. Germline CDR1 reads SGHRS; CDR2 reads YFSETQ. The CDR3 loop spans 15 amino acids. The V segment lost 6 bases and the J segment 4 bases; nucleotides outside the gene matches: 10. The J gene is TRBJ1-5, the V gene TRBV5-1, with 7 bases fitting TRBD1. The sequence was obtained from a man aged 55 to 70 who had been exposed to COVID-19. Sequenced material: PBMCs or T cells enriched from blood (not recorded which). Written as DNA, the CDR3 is TGCGCCAGCAAGACAGGGCTGAGCGGGAATCAGCCCCAGCATTTT. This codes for CASKTGLSGNQPQHF.